The entry below gives a single TCR beta chain sequence along with its context. The data originate from a study of blood T cell repertoires in COVID-19. Background on the study: Samples taken during acute and convalescent COVID-19 were collected in the United States, Italy and Spain.

Using immunoSEQ multiplex PCR, the repertoire was profiled, and TCRdb retains in-frame clones only, with some absent. The sample contains under 300,000 clones, roughly 85% of which appear only once. The sequence came from a woman in her forties or fifties who had recovered from COVID-19. Source material: peripheral blood.

CDR3: CASSPGRGEQYF. DNA of the CDR3: TGTGCCAGCAGCCCTGGGCGGGGAGAGCAGTACTTC. The rearrangement uses TRBV7-3 and TRBJ2-7; tentative D call: TRBD2 (6 bases). Germline CDR1 SGHTA, CDR2 FQGTGA. The CDR3 runs 12 residues. Trimming removed 5 bases at V and 7 bases at J, with 12 bases between.